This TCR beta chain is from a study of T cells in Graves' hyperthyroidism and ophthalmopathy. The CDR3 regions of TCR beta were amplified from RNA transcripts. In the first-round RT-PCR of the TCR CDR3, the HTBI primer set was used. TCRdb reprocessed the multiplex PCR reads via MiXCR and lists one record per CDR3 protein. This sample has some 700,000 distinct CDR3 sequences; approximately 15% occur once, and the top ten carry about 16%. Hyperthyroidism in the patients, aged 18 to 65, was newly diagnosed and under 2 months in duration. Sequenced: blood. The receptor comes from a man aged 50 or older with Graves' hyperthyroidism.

The CDR3 sequence is CASSPGGGPQHF. CDR3 sequence (DNA): TGTGCCAGCAGCCCTGGAGGAGGGCCCCAGCATTTT. V gene TRBV9 combines with J gene TRBJ1-5; D unclear. The CDR3 loop spans 12 amino acids. Trimming removed 4 bases at V and 9 bases at J, with 11 bases between. The V gene's germline CDR1 is SGDLS and CDR2 YYNGEE.